This note documents a single T cell receptor beta chain sequence. Profiled with immunoSEQ multiplex PCR; TCRdb holds only in-frame clones, not every one. The table lists more than 2 million clones, 90% to 95% of them singletons. This entry is derived from a study of shared clonotypes between healthy human individuals. The germline V and J ends were trimmed by 3 bases and 6 bases, with 21 bases remaining between them. The CDR3 is made up of 16 amino acids. Per germline, CDR1 KGHSH and CDR2 LQKENI. The receptor comes from a man between 18 and 29 years old in good health. This chain uses TRBV18 with TRBJ2-7, with a weak D call TRBD2 (7 bases). Sequencing was performed on naive CD4+ T cells sorted from blood. Noted subset: CD45RA+ positively selected. The CDR3 coding sequence is TGTGCCAGCTCACCGTTGTTCGGGGGGCAGGGAGGCGAGCAGTACTTC. This codes for CASSPLFGGQGGEQYF.